These T cell receptor beta chains were read from a single sample in a study of blood T cell repertoires in COVID-19. Generated by immunoSEQ multiplex PCR, the TCRdb table keeps only in-frame clones and is missing some. The table lists about 160,000 clones, around 85% of them singletons. Material for sequencing was peripheral blood. All receptors derive from an older man with COVID-19, enrolled during active disease. The CDR3 runs from the conserved cysteine through the conserved F or W. Each record gives: J gene, D gene, clone size, V gene, CDR3 protein, CDR3 DNA. The D gene is left open where the match is weak. Clone size, where shown, is once, few, many, or a class for clones that have expanded.

TRBJ1-4,TRBD1,.,TRBV15,CATSRTGGFATNEKLFF,TGTGCCACCAGCAGAACAGGGGGCTTCGCAACTAATGAAAAACTGTTTTTT
TRBJ2-7,TRBD1,once,TRBV3-1/TRBV3-2,CASSRRDSPYEQYF,TGTGCCAGCAGCCGCCGGGACAGCCCCTACGAGCAGTACTTC
TRBJ1-2,TRBD1,.,TRBV5-1,CASSPGQGALSGYTF,TGCGCCAGCAGCCCGGGACAGGGGGCGTTGAGCGGCTACACCTTC
TRBJ1-2,TRBD1,.,TRBV7-9,CASSLEPGAGTGGYTF,TGTGCCAGCAGCTTAGAGCCCGGCGCTGGGACAGGGGGCTACACCTTC
TRBJ1-5,.,.,TRBV9,CASSVLGLQPQHF,TGTGCCAGCAGCGTTCTGGGCCTTCAGCCCCAGCATTTT
TRBJ2-5,TRBD2,.,TRBV11-3,CASSQTSGGAKETQYF,TGTGCCAGCAGCCAGACTAGCGGGGGGGCTAAGGAGACCCAGTACTTC
TRBJ1-6,.,.,TRBV5-1,CASRTEHNSPLHF,TGCGCCAGCCGGACAGAGCATAATTCACCCCTCCACTTT
TRBJ2-7,TRBD1,.,TRBV2,CASRSPGQGARYEQYF,TGTGCCAGCAGGTCCCCGGGACAGGGGGCGCGGTACGAGCAGTACTTC
TRBJ2-5,.,.,TRBV5-6,CASSLGLTIQETQYF,TGTGCCAGCAGCTTGGGACTTACCATCCAAGAGACCCAGTACTTC
TRBJ1-2,.,.,TRBV29-1,CSVEDLDGYTF,TGCAGCGTTGAAGATCTTGATGGCTACACCTTC
TRBJ1-2,TRBD1,.,TRBV4-2,CASSQGTTEVVPRDRDGYTF,TGTGCCAGCAGCCAAGGAACTACGGAAGTTGTGCCCCGGGACAGGGATGGCTACACCTTC
TRBJ1-1,.,.,TRBV9,CASSPRQKTHTEAFF,TGTGCCAGCAGCCCGAGACAAAAGACGCACACTGAAGCTTTCTTT
TRBJ1-1,TRBD1,few,TRBV6-5,CASSPGQRNTEAFF,TGTGCCAGCAGCCCGGGACAGAGGAACACTGAAGCTTTCTTT
TRBJ1-1,.,.,TRBV19,CASSSYGQTEAFF,TGTGCCAGTAGTAGCTACGGACAGACTGAAGCTTTCTTT
TRBJ1-2,TRBD1,.,TRBV27,CASSPGTGELHGYTF,TGTGCCAGCAGTCCCGGGACAGGGGAATTACATGGCTACACCTTC
TRBJ1-4,TRBD1,.,TRBV5-4,CASSYQGAPEKLFF,TGTGCCAGCAGCTACCAGGGGGCGCCCGAAAAACTGTTTTTT
TRBJ1-6,TRBD1,.,TRBV19,CASSMTPGQINSPLHF,TGTGCCAGTAGTATGACCCCGGGACAGATTAATTCACCCCTCCACTTT
TRBJ2-3,TRBD2,.,TRBV11-3,CASSLGTSGGTMKQYF,TGTGCCAGCAGCTTAGGGACTAGCGGGGGTACGATGAAGCAGTATTTT
TRBJ2-5,.,.,TRBV5-4,CASSSSSQETQYF,TGTGCCAGCAGCTCCTCTAGCCAAGAGACCCAGTACTTC
TRBJ1-1,.,once,TRBV29-1,CSVGVGGMNTEAFF,TGCAGCGTTGGGGTAGGAGGGATGAACACTGAAGCTTTCTTT
TRBJ1-5,.,.,TRBV5-3,CARSRRGQPQHF,TGTGCCAGAAGCCGGCGGGGTCAGCCCCAGCATTTT
TRBJ1-1,.,.,TRBV5-8,CASTHLYRALAAEAFF,TGTGCCAGCACGCATTTATATCGGGCTCTAGCCGCTGAAGCTTTCTTT
TRBJ2-2,.,.,TRBV14,CASSQDPAGELFF,TGTGCCAGCAGCCAAGATCCGGCCGGGGAGCTGTTTTTT
TRBJ1-2,TRBD1,.,TRBV6-2/TRBV6-3,CASSRTGTYTF,TGTGCCAGCAGTCGGACAGGGACTTACACCTTC
TRBJ2-5,.,.,TRBV7-8,CASSFRGRETQYF,TGTGCCAGCAGCTTCAGGGGCCGGGAAACCCAGTACTTC
TRBJ1-2,TRBD1,.,TRBV6-5,CASSYSATQGGYGYTF,TGTGCCAGCAGTTACAGCGCCACACAGGGGGGCTATGGCTACACCTTC
TRBJ1-2,.,once,TRBV5-6,CASSPGHIYGYTF,TGTGCCAGCAGCCCGGGACACATCTATGGCTACACCTTC
TRBJ1-2,.,.,TRBV7-3,CASSPNGGLYGYTF,TGTGCCAGCAGCCCTAATGGCGGTCTCTATGGCTACACCTTC
TRBJ2-1,TRBD2,once,TRBV11-3,CASSFSGGSSYNEQFF,TGTGCCAGCAGCTTCAGCGGGGGGAGCTCCTACAATGAGCAGTTCTTC
TRBJ1-5,.,.,TRBV24-1,CATSDSGNSNQPQHF,TGTGCCACCAGTGATTCCGGGAACAGCAATCAGCCCCAGCATTTT
TRBJ1-1,TRBD1,.,TRBV7-6,CASSLGIGQGAANTEAFF,TGTGCCAGCAGCTTAGGAATCGGACAGGGGGCGGCGAACACTGAAGCTTTCTTT
TRBJ2-7,TRBD2,once,TRBV27,CASSPGSLAGDPNPYEQYF,TGTGCCAGCAGCCCCGGGTCACTAGCGGGGGACCCGAACCCCTACGAGCAGTACTTC